The clone carrying this T cell receptor (beta chain) was counted once. The CDR3 extends over 14 amino acids. Trimming at V came to 5 bases and at J to 4 bases, leaving 6 bases not matched to a gene. Germline V gene sequence: CDR1 SQVTM, CDR2 ANQGSEA. The sample originates from a study of PD-L1 blockade in urothelial cancer. As to time point: peripheral blood 6 weeks after treatment start. Each patient gave between 1 and 8 samples, pretreatment and on-treatment. The investigators introduced synthetic TCR analog templates into each PCR as spikes. The method was immunoSEQ multiplex PCR; TCRdb's version includes in-frame clones alone and lacks a portion of them. The table records some 120,000 clones, around 89% of them present only once.

This sample comprised PBMCs, obtained around atezolizumab (anti-PD-L1) treatment. The J gene is TRBJ2-1, the V gene TRBV29-1; TRBD2 aligns across 9 bases. The clonotype comes from a man in his 60s with urothelial cancer. The CDR3 DNA reads as TGCAGCGTTCTAGCGGGACAATTGTACAATGAGCAGTTCTTC. This encodes CSVLAGQLYNEQFF.